The rows below give T cell receptor beta chains drawn from one sample of a study of T-cell memory formation after mild COVID-19. TCRdb reprocessed the 5' RACE reads with MiXCR, giving one entry per CDR3 protein. Among approximately 440,000 distinct CDR3 sequences listed, about 19% were seen once. Sequencing input: PBMCs or a T cell subset sorted from them (not recorded which). The receptors come from an adult woman who had mild COVID-19 (a few samples of this study predate the infection). Cell type and time point are not known. CDR3s include the opening cysteine and the closing phenylalanine or tryptophan. The D gene is left open where the match is weak. The size field is filled for only some rows; it gives once, few, many or a size class.

few,TRBJ2-1,TRBV7-6,TRBD2,CASSLARGGDSDNEQFF,TGTGCCAGCAGCTTAGCCCGCGGGGGGGACTCCGACAATGAGCAGTTCTTC
-,TRBJ2-7,TRBV6-1,-,CASKGFEQVNEQYF,TGTGCCAGCAAGGGTTTCGAACAGGTGAACGAGCAGTACTTC
-,TRBJ1-5,TRBV18,-,CASSPEKGPLLNQPQHF,TGTGCCAGCTCACCAGAAAAGGGGCCTCTCCTCAATCAGCCCCAGCATTTT
few,TRBJ1-1,TRBV20-1,-,CSAWGQGQAFF,TGCAGTGCTTGGGGGCAGGGGCAAGCTTTCTTT
few,TRBJ1-1,TRBV3-1,-,CASKPGARVTEAFF,TGTGCCAGCAAACCAGGGGCGAGAGTTACTGAAGCTTTCTTT
-,TRBJ2-2,TRBV24-1,TRBD1,CATSDPRQGLVTGELFF,TGTGCCACCAGTGATCCACGACAGGGTTTGGTCACCGGGGAGCTGTTTTTT
few,TRBJ2-3,TRBV24-1,-,CATSDLARGTDTQYF,TGTGCCACCAGTGATTTGGCAAGAGGCACAGATACGCAGTATTTT
-,TRBJ2-3,TRBV24-1,-,CATSDWGRGSTDTQYF,TGTGCCACCAGTGATTGGGGTCGCGGCAGCACAGATACGCAGTATTTT
few,TRBJ2-2,TRBV7-8,TRBD2,CASSGGSPTGELFF,TGTGCCAGCAGCGGCGGGAGTCCGACCGGGGAGCTGTTTTTT
-,TRBJ2-7,TRBV29-1,TRBD1,CSARTGTGVNYEQYF,TGCAGCGCCCGAACCGGGACAGGGGTTAACTACGAGCAGTACTTC
-,TRBJ2-1,TRBV2,-,CASQNPGAVYNEQFF,TGTGCCAGCCAAAACCCGGGGGCGGTCTACAATGAGCAGTTCTTC
few,TRBJ2-1,TRBV3-1,-,CASRVGNEQFF,TGTGCCAGCAGGGTTGGCAATGAGCAGTTCTTC
-,TRBJ2-7,TRBV19,-,CASRPRGASSYEQYF,TGTGCCAGTAGACCAAGAGGGGCAAGCTCCTACGAGCAGTACTTC
-,TRBJ1-3,TRBV12-3/TRBV12-4,-,CASSPPDSYSGNTIYF,TGTGCCAGCAGCCCTCCGGACAGCTACTCTGGAAACACCATATATTTT
-,TRBJ2-7,TRBV30,-,CAWSRDTPYEQYF,TGTGCCTGGAGCCGGGACACCCCGTACGAGCAGTACTTC
-,TRBJ2-1,TRBV15,TRBD1,CATSDGDRDMNEQFF,TGTGCCACCAGCGATGGAGACAGGGATATGAATGAGCAGTTCTTC
few,TRBJ2-5,TRBV12-3/TRBV12-4,-,CASSLGGWVSQETQYF,TGTGCCAGCAGTTTAGGAGGGTGGGTTTCCCAAGAGACCCAGTACTTC
-,TRBJ2-2,TRBV12-3/TRBV12-4,TRBD2,CASSILASNTGELFF,TGTGCCAGCAGTATACTAGCGTCGAACACCGGGGAGCTGTTTTTT
-,TRBJ1-1,TRBV30,-,CAWSEWRPNTEAFF,TGTGCCTGGAGTGAGTGGCGGCCGAACACTGAAGCTTTCTTT
few,TRBJ2-7,TRBV7-9,-,CASSHQEESRTRYF,TGTGCCAGCAGCCATCAGGAGGAATCCCGGACGCGGTACTTC
few,TRBJ1-6,TRBV5-1,-,CASSLAPQGDNSPLHF,TGCGCCAGCAGCTTGGCCCCGCAGGGTGATAATTCACCCCTCCACTTT
few,TRBJ1-6,TRBV4-1,-,CASSHGGDGYNSPLHF,TGCGCCAGCAGCCACGGCGGGGACGGGTATAATTCACCCCTCCACTTT
-,TRBJ2-5,TRBV24-1,-,CATSRGLLETQYF,TGTGCCACCTCTCGGGGACTCCTAGAGACCCAGTACTTC
many,TRBJ2-5,TRBV7-2,TRBD2,CASSFSGGETQYF,TGTGCCAGCAGCTTTAGCGGGGGTGAGACCCAGTACTTC
-,TRBJ2-3,TRBV5-4,TRBD2,CAVREREGVGDTQYF,TGTGCCGTAAGGGAGCGGGAGGGAGTGGGAGATACGCAGTATTTT
-,TRBJ2-1,TRBV18,-,CASSPVGEQFF,TGTGCCAGCTCTCCTGTTGGGGAGCAGTTCTTC
-,TRBJ1-5,TRBV2,TRBD1,CASSGTGGRQPQHF,TGTGCCAGCAGTGGTACAGGGGGCAGGCAGCCCCAGCATTTT
-,TRBJ1-5,TRBV12-3/TRBV12-4,-,CASSLAQTGGNQPQHF,TGTGCCAGCAGTTTAGCCCAGACGGGGGGGAATCAGCCCCAGCATTTT
-,TRBJ2-2,TRBV4-1,TRBD2,CASSQVDGGGAVTGELFF,TGCGCCAGCAGCCAAGTGGATGGCGGGGGGGCGGTCACCGGGGAGCTGTTTTTT
-,TRBJ1-1,TRBV27,-,CASSLSRPLMNTEAFF,TGTGCCAGCAGTTTAAGCAGGCCCTTGATGAACACTGAAGCTTTCTTT
-,TRBJ2-2,TRBV10-3,TRBD2,CAIAGLAGGENTGELFF,TGTGCCATCGCAGGACTAGCGGGGGGGGAGAACACCGGGGAGCTGTTTTTT
-,TRBJ1-6,TRBV4-3,-,CASSQDLIPESSYNSPLHF,TGCGCCAGCAGCCAAGATCTGATACCGGAAAGCTCCTATAATTCACCCCTCCACTTT
few,TRBJ1-1,TRBV6-2/TRBV6-3,-,CASNVGGGFTEAFF,TGTGCCAGCAACGTTGGTGGGGGGTTCACTGAAGCTTTCTTT
-,TRBJ1-3,TRBV29-1,-,CSVEDNGRAGNTIYF,TGCAGCGTTGAAGATAATGGACGGGCTGGAAACACCATATATTTT
many,TRBJ2-3,TRBV27,-,CASSWSDGRTDTQYF,TGTGCCAGCAGCTGGTCGGACGGACGCACAGATACGCAGTATTTT
-,TRBJ1-1,TRBV12-3/TRBV12-4,TRBD1,CASSTSGTGATFF,TGTGCCAGCAGTACCTCCGGGACAGGGGCTACTTTCTTT
-,TRBJ2-2,TRBV7-9,-,CASIAPPNTGELFF,TGTGCCAGCATAGCTCCCCCGAACACCGGGGAGCTGTTTTTT
-,TRBJ1-2,TRBV14,TRBD1,CASSLQTYRTGRYGYTF,TGTGCCAGCAGCCTACAGACTTATCGGACAGGGCGATATGGCTACACCTTC
few,TRBJ1-1,TRBV18,TRBD1,CASSQGQETEAFF,TGTGCCAGCTCACAGGGACAGGAAACTGAAGCTTTCTTT
few,TRBJ2-1,TRBV24-1,-,CATTTSFGPNNEQFF,TGTGCCACCACGACGTCTTTTGGGCCTAACAATGAGCAGTTCTTC
few,TRBJ2-1,TRBV6-2/TRBV6-3,-,CASSYDGHSYNEQFF,TGTGCCAGCAGTTATGACGGGCACTCCTACAATGAGCAGTTCTTC
-,TRBJ1-2,TRBV4-2,TRBD1,CASSYRTGGTDGYTF,TGTGCCAGCAGTTATAGGACAGGAGGGACGGACGGCTACACCTTC
-,TRBJ2-1,TRBV27,TRBD2,CASTGLAGGKNEQFF,TGTGCCAGCACGGGGCTAGCGGGAGGGAAAAATGAGCAGTTCTTC
-,TRBJ2-5,TRBV30,TRBD1,CACGQGIETQYF,TGTGCCTGTGGACAGGGGATTGAGACCCAGTACTTC
few,TRBJ2-7,TRBV12-3/TRBV12-4,TRBD2,CASSRDRGGLYEQYF,TGTGCCAGCAGCCGGGACCGGGGGGGGCTCTACGAGCAGTACTTC
-,TRBJ2-3,TRBV24-1,-,CATAGDTDTQYF,TGTGCCACCGCCGGAGACACAGATACGCAGTATTTT
-,TRBJ2-7,TRBV20-1,-,CSARGLLAASYEQYF,TGCAGTGCTAGAGGCCTACTAGCCGCCTCCTACGAGCAGTACTTC
few,TRBJ2-1,TRBV25-1,TRBD2,CASSEGASGRSSSYNEQFF,TGTGCCAGCAGTGAAGGAGCTAGCGGGAGGTCTAGCTCCTACAATGAGCAGTTCTTC
few,TRBJ2-1,TRBV19,-,CASSISPGPASYNEQFF,TGTGCCAGTAGTATATCTCCTGGGCCGGCATCCTACAATGAGCAGTTCTTC
-,TRBJ1-1,TRBV5-1,-,CASSLLGGENTEAFF,TGCGCCAGCAGCTTGCTAGGGGGAGAAAACACTGAAGCTTTCTTT
few,TRBJ2-1,TRBV7-3,TRBD2,CASSILAGETYEQFF,TGTGCCAGCAGCATTCTCGCGGGAGAGACCTATGAGCAGTTCTTC